The rows below give T cell receptor beta chains drawn from one sample of a study of blood T cell repertoires in COVID-19. Profiling relied on immunoSEQ multiplex PCR, and the TCRdb table lists in-frame clones only, not all of them. The table has just over 300,000 clones, roughly 89% seen once. The specimen was peripheral blood. The receptors originated from a woman aged 25 to 45 with COVID-19, enrolled during active disease. CDR3s include the opening cysteine and the closing phenylalanine or tryptophan. The order of the fields is CDR3 protein, V gene, J gene.

cdr3_aa: CASSYPRDAESNYGYTF; v_call: TRBV2; j_call: TRBJ1-2
cdr3_aa: CASNRWGASYNEQFF; v_call: TRBV2; j_call: TRBJ2-1
cdr3_aa: CATSRGLETQYF; v_call: TRBV15; j_call: TRBJ2-5
cdr3_aa: CSARGLYGYTF; v_call: TRBV20-1; j_call: TRBJ1-2
cdr3_aa: CASSLRGEGGDPSYNSPLHF; v_call: TRBV7-6; j_call: TRBJ1-6
cdr3_aa: CASSGGRGYTF; v_call: TRBV2; j_call: TRBJ1-2
cdr3_aa: CAWSEGGDYGYTF; v_call: TRBV30; j_call: TRBJ1-2
cdr3_aa: CAWKQYQETQYF; v_call: TRBV30; j_call: TRBJ2-5
cdr3_aa: CASGLVSGVRTEAFF; v_call: TRBV12-5; j_call: TRBJ1-1
cdr3_aa: CASSLVAGSNYGYTF; v_call: TRBV7-8; j_call: TRBJ1-2
cdr3_aa: CASSLDRQGGSYNEQFF; v_call: TRBV7-8; j_call: TRBJ2-1
cdr3_aa: CASSIRDSNQPQHF; v_call: TRBV19; j_call: TRBJ1-5
cdr3_aa: CASSSGQGGTIYF; v_call: TRBV6-5; j_call: TRBJ1-3
cdr3_aa: CASSQVVPGQDSPLHF; v_call: TRBV4-2; j_call: TRBJ1-6
cdr3_aa: CASRETGLIGQPQHF; v_call: TRBV10-2; j_call: TRBJ1-5
cdr3_aa: CASSDSGGIYNEQFF; v_call: TRBV5-1; j_call: TRBJ2-1
cdr3_aa: CASSGGPEGETQYF; v_call: TRBV5-1; j_call: TRBJ2-5
cdr3_aa: CASSAGTVPRDTQYF; v_call: TRBV7-9; j_call: TRBJ2-3
cdr3_aa: CAISESTGTGELFF; v_call: TRBV10-3; j_call: TRBJ2-2
cdr3_aa: CASSRTSGVYNEQFF; v_call: TRBV6-5; j_call: TRBJ2-1
cdr3_aa: CASSLNRDYGYTF; v_call: TRBV7-8; j_call: TRBJ1-2
cdr3_aa: CATMGGGVYNEQFF; v_call: TRBV24-1; j_call: TRBJ2-1
cdr3_aa: CASSHLGGQGADEKLFF; v_call: TRBV4-2; j_call: TRBJ1-4
cdr3_aa: CASSPGQTNSPLHF; v_call: TRBV5-5; j_call: TRBJ1-6
cdr3_aa: CASSPDGNYGYTF; v_call: TRBV6-5; j_call: TRBJ1-2
cdr3_aa: CASLSDGGTFSPLHF; v_call: TRBV2; j_call: TRBJ1-6
cdr3_aa: CASSLAGGSTEAFF; v_call: TRBV7-8; j_call: TRBJ1-1
cdr3_aa: CASSESDRDRGYTF; v_call: TRBV10-1; j_call: TRBJ1-2